These 29 T cell receptor beta chains came from one sample sequenced in a study of blood T cell repertoires in COVID-19. The table came from immunoSEQ multiplex PCR; TCRdb's copy has only in-frame clones and leaves some out. Altogether 250,000 to 300,000 clones are present, around 90% being singletons, with the ten largest covering 2% to 2.5%. Sequencing was carried out using PBMCs or T cells enriched from blood (not recorded which). The receptor set was obtained from a woman aged 55-69 years in a cohort exposed to, infected with or recovered from COVID-19 (not recorded which).

The chain couples TRBV7-8 to TRBJ2-5, with 8 bases matching TRBD2. Trimming cost V 1 base and J 5 bases; bases outside gene matches: 6. The CDR3 sequence is 15 residues long. CDR1 and CDR2 from the germline V gene are SGHVS and FQNEAQ. The CDR3 nucleotides read TGTGCCAGCAGCTTAGGGACTAGCAGGGCGGAGACCCAGTACTTC. It encodes CASSLGTSRAETQYF.

The rearrangement uses TRBV19 and TRBJ2-7, with a weak D call TRBD2 (5 bases). Trimming took 5 bases from V and 3 from J, leaving 17 bases between them. Germline assignment: CDR1 LNHDA and CDR2 SQIVND (reference sequence). The CDR3 contains 15 residues. The CDR3: CASSVEYGSLYEQYF. The CDR3 region has the DNA TGTGCCAGTAGTGTCGAATATGGGAGCCTCTACGAGCAGTACTTC. The full variable domain, in which reference TRBV19 and TRBJ2-7 provide the parts outside the CDR3, is DGGITQSPKYLFRKEGQNVTLSCEQNLNHDAMYWYRQDPGQGLRLIYYSQIVNDFQKGDIAEGYSVSREKKESFPLTVTSAQKNPTAFYLCASSVEYGSLYEQYFGPGTRLTVT.

The chain recombines TRBV11-1 with TRBJ2-3; 15 bases line up with TRBD2. This CDR3 is 16 amino acids long. Germline CDR1 reads SGHAT; CDR2 reads FQDESV (reference sequence). Trimming at V came to 1 base and at J to 7 bases, leaving 3 bases not matched to a gene. CDR3 residues: CASSLVGLAGGNTQYF. The CDR3 nucleotides read TGTGCCAGCAGCTTAGTCGGACTAGCGGGAGGGAATACGCAGTATTTT.

The chain employs TRBV27 and TRBJ1-5; 7 bases are shared with TRBD1. Trimming at V came to 3 bases and at J to 4 bases, leaving 9 bases not matched to a gene. Germline CDR1 reads MNHEY; CDR2 reads SMNVEV (reference sequence). The CDR3 has 16 residues. The CDR3 nucleotides are TGTGCCAGCAGTTTCTACCCGACAGGGACTAATCAGCCCCAGCATTTT. Translated, it gives CASSFYPTGTNQPQHF.

This clone was detected once. The chain combines TRBV23-1 with TRBJ2-3, with 11 bases aligning to TRBD2. TRBV23-1 qualifies as an ORF whose function is uncertain. The J segment lost 0 bases and the V segment lost 3 bases, leaving 8 bases of the junction unmatched. The CDR3 length is 18 residues. The CDR3 DNA reads as TGCGCCAGCAGTCACTTGCCGGGACTAGCGGATAGCACAGATACGCAGTATTTT. It translates to CASSHLPGLADSTDTQYF.

The chain is built from TRBV6-5 and TRBJ1-4; D is possibly TRBD1 (5 bases). V lost 6 bases to trimming and J lost 10 bases, with 21 bases between them. This CDR3 comprises 15 residues. The germline V gene encodes CDR1 MNHEY and CDR2 SVGAGI. The CDR3 region is CASSSATDSSTKLFF. The DNA of the CDR3 is TGTGCCAGCAGCAGCGCGACAGATTCCTCGACAAAACTGTTTTTT.

A remark on this clone: At one end the junction does not follow the germline gene, possibly because of a read error. V and J are TRBV12-3 or TRBV12-4 and TRBJ1-3; possible D gene TRBD1, 6 bases. CDR3 length: 12 amino acids. CDR3 protein: CASNLRGGQSVF. The CDR3 DNA reads TGTGCCAGCAATTTACGGGGTGGACAGTCCGTTTTT.

The chain uses TRBV10-1 and TRBJ1-1, with unresolved D. Germline V lookup: CDR1 WNHNN, CDR2 SYGVQD (reference sequence). Between the trimmed V and J ends, which lost 4 bases and 6 bases, there was a span of 9 bases. CDR3 length: 12 amino acids. This CDR3 is CASSGAGAEAFF. In nucleotides, the CDR3 is TGCGCCAGCAGTGGGGCCGGCGCTGAAGCTTTCTTT.

The rearrangement uses TRBV5-1 and TRBJ2-7; 9 bases match TRBD1. Germline V gives CDR1 SGHRS, CDR2 YFSETQ. This CDR3 contains 15 residues. V lost 4 bases, J lost 5 bases, and 10 bases stayed unmatched. The CDR3 here is CASSPGTGYWDEQYF. The CDR3 DNA sequence: TGCGCCAGCAGCCCAGGGACAGGGTATTGGGACGAGCAGTACTTC.

The chain couples TRBV10-3 to TRBJ2-5; possibly TRBD2 for D (6 bases). CDR1 and CDR2 (germline): ENHRY, SYGVKD. The CDR3 runs to 14 residues. Trimming removed 10 bases at V and 2 bases at J, with 17 bases between. The DNA for the CDR3 is TGTGCCACCATGGCGGGGACTGGACAAGAGACCCAGTACTTC. This gives the protein CATMAGTGQETQYF.

V and J are TRBV14 and TRBJ1-5; no firm D call. The V end lost 1 base, the J end lost 3 bases, and 10 bases lay between the germline ends. Germline V gene data show CDR1 as SGHDN and CDR2 as FVKESK. This CDR3 spans 15 amino acids. Here the CDR3 reads CASSQGGSFNQPQHF. The CDR3 bases are TGTGCCAGCAGCCAAGGAGGGTCTTTCAATCAGCCCCAGCATTTT.

The V gene is TRBV11-2, the J gene TRBJ2-7, with D perhaps matching TRBD1 (6 bases). The CDR3 totals 14 residues. Germline V gives CDR1 SGHAT, CDR2 FQNNGV. V was pared by 3 bases and J by 2 bases, with 11 bases between. The CDR3 region is CASSLTTGTYEQYF. For the CDR3, the DNA is TGTGCCAGCAGCTTGACGACAGGAACCTACGAGCAGTACTTC. The complete variable domain, with remaining parts taken from reference TRBV11-2 and TRBJ2-7, reads EAGVAQSPRYKIIEKRQSVAFWCNPISGHATLYWYQQILGQGPKLLIQFQNNGVVDDSQLPKDRFSAERLKGVDSTLKIQPAKLEDSAVYLCASSLTTGTYEQYFGPGTRLTVT.

Only one count was recorded for this clone. V gene TRBV20-1 combines with J gene TRBJ2-2; the match to TRBD2 covers 11 bases. This CDR3 is built from 17 residues. Trimming took 3 bases from V and 5 from J; bases not matched to a gene: 11. Germline-derived CDR1 and CDR2 are DFQATT and SNEGSKA (reference sequence). This CDR3 reads CSASRGGLADPTGELFF. The DNA of the CDR3 is TGCAGTGCTAGTCGGGGGGGACTAGCGGATCCTACCGGGGAGCTGTTTTTT.

The gene calls are TRBV7-2 and TRBJ2-3, with D possibly TRBD2 on 6 matching bases. This CDR3 is 13 amino acids long. The ends were cut back, 2 bases at V and 5 bases at J, with 8 bases in the middle. Germline CDR1 and CDR2: SGHTA and FQGNSA. CDR3 nucleotide sequence: TGTGCCAGCAGCTTAAGGCGGGGAGATACGCAGTATTTT. Translation gives CASSLRRGDTQYF. The full variable domain, its missing parts supplied by reference TRBV7-2 and TRBJ2-3, is GAGVSQSPSNKVTEKGKDVELRCDPISGHTALYWYRQSLGQGLEFLIYFQGNSAPDKSGLPSDRFSAERTGGSVSTLTIQRTQQEDSAVYLCASSLRRGDTQYFGPGTRLTVL.

The gene calls are TRBV3-1 (or the pseudogene TRBV3-2) and TRBJ1-2, with 7 positions matching TRBD1. This CDR3 spans 12 amino acids. The germline CDR1 and CDR2 sequences are LGHDT and YNNKEL (reference sequence). The trim removed 10 bases at V and 5 bases at J, leaving 7 bases unmatched. CDR3 in amino acids: CATRDSLYGYTF. The CDR3 coding sequence is TGTGCCACCCGGGACAGCCTGTATGGCTACACCTTC.

The chain uses TRBV5-1 and TRBJ1-2, with a tentative D call TRBD1 (6 bases). The germline gives CDR1 SGHRS, CDR2 YFSETQ. V gave up 4 bases and J gave up 0 bases, with 13 bases separating them. The CDR3 is 15 amino acids. The CDR3 protein is CASSPPTGANYGYTF. CDR3 nucleotide sequence: TGCGCCAGCAGCCCCCCGACAGGAGCTAACTATGGCTACACCTTC.

The chain joins TRBV2 to TRBJ2-3; D perhaps matches TRBD1 (5 bases). The CDR3 sequence is 14 residues long. Germline V gives CDR1 SNHLY, CDR2 FYNNEI. V was trimmed by 6 bases and J by 2 bases, leaving 12 bases between them. In nucleotides, the CDR3 is TGTGCCAGCAGCGAGCAGGGTTACACAGATACGCAGTATTTT. It yields the protein CASSEQGYTDTQYF.

This clone came up once. The gene calls are TRBV10-3 and TRBJ2-7, with 7 bases aligning to TRBD1. The germline V gene has CDR1 ENHRY and CDR2 SYGVKD. The J segment lost 4 bases and the V segment lost 4 bases, leaving 4 bases of the junction unmatched. This CDR3 region has 13 residues. The CDR3 DNA reads as TGTGCCATCAGTGGGGACAGACAATACGAGCAGTACTTC. Its translation is CAISGDRQYEQYF.

The chain carries TRBV30 and TRBJ2-7; 7 bases align to TRBD1. CDR1 and CDR2 from the germline V gene are GTSNPN and SVGIG (reference sequence). The CDR3 has 14 amino acids. Trimming cost V 3 bases and J 3 bases; bases outside gene matches: 8. The CDR3 sequence is CAWSFGNRGYEQYF. As DNA, the CDR3 is TGTGCCTGGAGCTTCGGAAACAGGGGCTACGAGCAGTACTTC.

V is TRBV12-5 and J is TRBJ2-1, with D unclear. Trimming pared 0 bases from V and 8 bases from J, leaving 17 bases between. The CDR3 length is 16 residues. Germline V gene data show CDR1 as LGHNT and CDR2 as FRNRAP. CDR3 region: CASGLVAGPRIDEQFF. The CDR3 nucleotides read TGTGCTAGTGGTTTGGTAGCAGGTCCCAGGATTGATGAGCAGTTCTTC.

The CDR3 is CASSLENRVSETQYF. For the CDR3, the DNA is TGTGCCAGCAGCTTAGAAAACAGGGTTTCAGAGACCCAGTACTTC. This chain links TRBV7-8 with TRBJ2-5; maybe TRBD1 (6 bases). This CDR3 has 15 amino acids. Germline lookup yields CDR1 SGHVS and CDR2 FQNEAQ. V lost 1 base and J lost 4, with 13 bases in between.

This chain links TRBV19 with TRBJ2-3, with D perhaps TRBD1 (6 bases). Germline loops: CDR1 LNHDA, CDR2 SQIVND (reference sequence). Trimming left V 7 bases short and J 4 bases short, with 15 bases between. CDR3 length equals 14 residues. CDR3 nucleotides: TGTGCCAGTAAAGGACAGTTTTCTTCAGATACGCAGTATTTT. Protein: CASKGQFSSDTQYF. The full variable domain, rest sourced from reference TRBV19 and TRBJ2-3, is DGGITQSPKYLFRKEGQNVTLSCEQNLNHDAMYWYRQDPGQGLRLIYYSQIVNDFQKGDIAEGYSVSREKKESFPLTVTSAQKNPTAFYLCASKGQFSSDTQYFGPGTRLTVL.

The chain uses TRBV5-6 and TRBJ2-7; 13 positions match TRBD2. The CDR3 sequence is 15 residues long. Germline V CDR1 and CDR2: SGHDT, YYEEEE. Trimming removed 1 base from V and 2 bases from J; junction bases left unmatched: 0. CDR3 in amino acids: CASSLTSGRAYEQYF. The DNA for the CDR3 is TGTGCCAGCAGCTTGACTAGCGGGAGGGCCTACGAGCAGTACTTC.

V and J are TRBV14 and TRBJ1-2; no firm D call. V lost 1 base to trimming and J lost 8 bases, with 14 bases between them. CDR1 and CDR2 from the germline V gene are SGHDN and FVKESK. The CDR3 length is 14 residues. The CDR3 DNA is TGTGCCAGCAGCCAAGGTGCACAGAAATCAGGCTACACCTTC. This sequence encodes CASSQGAQKSGYTF.

This clone was picked up one time. CDR3 DNA: TGTGCCTGGAGTGTTCTAGCGGAGAGCTACGAGCAGTACTTC. This gives the protein CAWSVLAESYEQYF. The chain employs TRBV30 and TRBJ2-7; 7 nucleotides match TRBD2. The CDR3 extends over 14 amino acids. The ends lost 0 bases at V and 3 bases at J; junction bases unmatched: 5. CDR1 and CDR2 (germline): GTSNPN, SVGIG (reference sequence).

V usage is TRBV2 and J usage is TRBJ1-5; 9 bases are shared with TRBD1. Germline V gene lookup returns CDR1 SNHLY and CDR2 FYNNEI. The CDR3 spans 16 residues. With 4 bases clipped from V and 3 bases from J, the junction kept 7 bases outside the gene matches. This CDR3 is CASSGVGDRANQPQHF. CDR3 DNA sequence: TGTGCCAGCAGTGGAGTCGGGGACAGGGCCAATCAGCCCCAGCATTTT.

V usage is TRBV10-3 and J usage is TRBJ1-6, with D maybe TRBD1 (5 bases). The V gene lost 2 bases and the J gene lost 0 bases, with 8 bases spanning the gap. The germline V gene encodes CDR1 ENHRY and CDR2 SYGVKD. The CDR3 contains 16 residues. CDR3 sequence reads: CAISEGGSSYNSPLHF. The CDR3 DNA reads TGTGCCATCAGTGAGGGGGGGAGCTCCTATAATTCACCCCTCCACTTT.

The chain employs TRBV5-1 and TRBJ2-1, with 7 bases fitting TRBD1. From germline, CDR1 is SGHRS and CDR2 YFSETQ. This CDR3 region has 15 residues. The junction had 9 bases not matched to a gene; V was cut back by 4 bases and J by 5 bases. CDR3 amino acids: CASSREGTVNNEQFF. The CDR3 DNA reads TGCGCCAGCAGCCGCGAAGGGACAGTGAACAATGAGCAGTTCTTC.

V usage is TRBV4-3 and J usage is TRBJ2-1; D gene uncertain. Trimming took off 0 bases at V and 5 bases at J, with 8 bases between the two ends. Germline V gene lookup returns CDR1 LGHNA and CDR2 YSLEER. The CDR3 runs 14 residues. The CDR3 is CASSQDLGHNEQFF. The CDR3 DNA is TGCGCCAGCAGCCAAGATCTCGGTCACAATGAGCAGTTCTTC.